The TCR beta chain under discussion was sequenced for a study of post-analysis software for immune sequencing data. Unique molecular identifiers had been added to the TCR beta cDNA libraries. MiXCR was run by TCRdb on the PCR reads, yielding one entry per CDR3 protein. The sample has about 560,000 distinct CDR3 sequences; roughly 47% are singletons. This receptor was obtained from a girl between 5 and 17 years old with multiple sclerosis. What was sequenced was blood.

CDR3 region: CASSPSSYGYTF. CDR3 in DNA: TGTGCCAGCAGCCCCTCCAGCTATGGCTACACCTTC. The V gene is TRBV12-3 or TRBV12-4, the J gene TRBJ1-2; D not resolved. This CDR3 is built from 12 residues. Trimming stripped 6 bases from V and 4 bases from J, with 9 bases between.